This T cell receptor (beta chain) was identified during a study of blood T cells in healthy people across ages. Overall study: For every two T cells, template switching captured about one barcoded beta molecule. General study points: Donor CMV status, an unknown factor, possibly confounded changes in expanded clonotypes.

As for this clonotype: Antigen: not known.

Using a J-beta primer mix together with a sample-barcoded 5' primer, a second PCR was run for roughly 6 to 12 cycles. TCRdb re-analysed the 5' RACE reads in MiXCR, keeping a single row per CDR3 protein. The data show roughly 1.4 million distinct CDR3 sequences, 55% to 75% seen once. The germline V gene encodes CDR1 SGHTA and CDR2 FQGNSA. The germline V and J ends were trimmed by 4 bases and 3 bases, with 12 bases remaining between them. This CDR3 has 14 residues. Caucasian individuals from Russia who were healthy and aged roughly 6 to 95 acted as donors. They isolated at least 6.5 million PBMCs from each sample.

This sequence joins TRBV7-2 and TRBJ2-5, with D tentatively TRBD2 (6 bases). This receptor was identified in a man aged 18 to 29 in good health. The sequenced sample consisted of blood. The CDR3 is CASSSPRGKETQYF. The CDR3, as DNA: TGTGCCAGCAGCTCCCCACGGGGGAAAGAGACCCAGTACTTC.